These 19 T cell receptor beta chains originate from one sample sequenced in a study of T-cell reconstitution after alpha-beta-depleted transplantation in children. For TCRbeta, the library was prepared with unique molecular identifiers. From the PCR reads, TCRdb called clonotypes with MiXCR, one entry per CDR3 protein. This sample has approximately 270,000 distinct CDR3 sequences; more than 9% occur once, and the top ten carry roughly a tenth. The sample in question was PBMCs from the stem cell graft donor, obtained from the stem cell graft. These receptors all come from a human donor who donated a stem cell graft to a child with SCID.

The rearrangement uses TRBV5-1 and TRBJ1-1; D may be TRBD1 (5 bases). V was trimmed by 0 bases and J by 4 bases, leaving 13 bases between them. The CDR3 has 15 residues. Germline lookup yields CDR1 SGHRS and CDR2 YFSETQ. The CDR3 nucleotides read TGCGCCAGCAGCTTGGAATCAAGCGGGGGCACTGAAGCTTTCTTT. It is translated as CASSLESSGGTEAFF.

On this clonotype itself: A much larger clone is a single base away; this may be a read error. CDR3 sequence: CASSLNVGETQYF. The CDR3 region has the DNA TGTGCCAGCAGTTTAAACGTGGGGGAGACCCAGTACTTC. The genes are TRBV12-3 or TRBV12-4 and TRBJ2-5; no clear D. V was pared by 2 bases and J by 5 bases, with 9 bases between. The CDR3 length is 13 residues.

There are a few counts of this clonotype. V is TRBV29-1 and J is TRBJ2-1, with a possible D match to TRBD1 (6 bases). The CDR3 extends over 13 amino acids. V lost 7 bases, J lost 4 bases, and 14 bases lay in between. Germline values: CDR1 SQVTM, CDR2 ANQGSEA. CDR3 loop: CSARKGTYNEQFF. The CDR3, as DNA: TGCAGCGCACGGAAGGGGACATACAATGAGCAGTTCTTC.

The chain has TRBV29-1 and TRBJ1-2; D is unresolved. The CDR3 runs 9 residues. Germline CDR1 is SQVTM and CDR2 is ANQGSEA. Between the trimmed V and J ends, which lost 4 bases and 8 bases, there was a span of 5 bases. The CDR3 bases are TGCAGCGTTGTTCAGGGCTACACCTTC. This translates into CSVVQGYTF.

The table lists this clonotype with a few counts. V gene TRBV7-3 combines with J gene TRBJ2-1, with D uncertain. Trimming stripped 2 bases from V and 0 bases from J, with 11 bases between. Germline values: CDR1 SGHTA, CDR2 FQGTGA. The CDR3 totals 16 residues. The CDR3 reads CASSLFHTGSYNEQFF. For the CDR3, the DNA is TGTGCCAGCAGCTTATTCCACACGGGCTCCTACAATGAGCAGTTCTTC.

This clonotype came up many times. This chain joins TRBV10-3 and TRBJ1-5; TRBD1 might be the D (5 bases). V was cut by 7 bases and J by 1 base, with 11 bases left in between. This CDR3 is 14 amino acids long. The germline gives CDR1 ENHRY, CDR2 SYGVKD. In DNA, the CDR3 is TGTGCCATCAAGTCCGAGGGGAGCAATCAGCCCCAGCATTTT. Residues: CAIKSEGSNQPQHF.

At least ten counts were recorded for this clonotype. V gene TRBV5-1 combines with J gene TRBJ2-3, with D perhaps TRBD1 (6 bases). Trimming cost V 5 bases and J 2 bases, with 15 bases left between them. This CDR3 is built from 15 residues. Germline CDR1 reads SGHRS; CDR2 reads YFSETQ. Here the CDR3 reads CASSPDSTSTDTQYF. As DNA, the CDR3 is TGCGCCAGCAGTCCGGACAGCACCTCCACAGATACGCAGTATTTT.

The chain carries TRBV4-1 and TRBJ2-7; D gene ambiguous. Germline loops: CDR1 MGHRA, CDR2 YSYEKL. V was trimmed by 1 base and J by 0 bases, leaving 7 bases between them. CDR3 size: 14 residues. In nucleotides, the CDR3 is TGCGCCAGCAGCCAAGGGATCACCTCCTACGAGCAGTACTTC. Protein sequence: CASSQGITSYEQYF.

Concerning this clonotype itself: The CDR3 ends on some other residue instead of the conserved phenylalanine or tryptophan, so this is likely a read error. The DNA is left out, because the CDR3 cannot be placed on it with certainty; the CDR3 is given as TCRdb lists it. The J gene is TRBJ2-1, the V gene TRBV15; the table names TRBD1, a call not compared with the DNA. CDR1 and CDR2 from the germline V gene are LNHNV and YYDKDF (reference sequence). The CDR3 length equals 10 residues, ends included. The CDR3 sequence: CATSRGQQAI.

The table lists this clonotype with a few counts. This chain uses TRBV12-3 or TRBV12-4 with TRBJ2-1, with 10 positions matching TRBD2. The CDR3 runs 15 residues. V trimming: 6 bases; J trimming: 13 bases; junction bases outside the gene matches: 15. CDR3 in amino acids: CASSKTSGILSRQFF. The CDR3 coding sequence is TGTGCCAGCAGCAAAACTAGCGGGATCCTTTCCCGCCAGTTCTTC.

This chain joins TRBV7-9 and TRBJ1-3; D is unclear. Trimming took off 3 bases at V and 7 bases at J, with 16 bases between the two ends. The CDR3 consists of 15 residues. In germline, CDR1 is SEHNR, CDR2 FQNEAQ (reference sequence). The CDR3 is CASSFSPGDGNTIYF. The CDR3 DNA sequence: TGTGCCAGCAGCTTTTCGCCGGGAGACGGGAACACCATATATTTT. Drawing the rest from reference TRBV7-9 and TRBJ1-3, the complete variable domain is DTGVSQNPRHKITKRGQNVTFRCDPISEHNRLYWYRQTLGQGPEFLTYFQNEAQLEKSRLLSDRFSAERPKGSFSTLEIQRTEQGDSAMYLCASSFSPGDGNTIYFGEGSWLTVV.

This clonotype was recorded a few times. The V gene is TRBV12-5, the J gene TRBJ1-4; maybe TRBD1 (6 bases). Trimming removed 0 bases at V and 2 bases at J, with 10 bases between. CDR3 size: 16 residues. The germline gives CDR1 LGHNT, CDR2 FRNRAP. This CDR3 is CASGLVQGETNEKLFF. Here the CDR3 DNA reads TGTGCTAGTGGTTTGGTACAGGGAGAGACTAATGAAAAACTGTTTTTT.

V is TRBV20-1 and J is TRBJ2-3; D remains ambiguous. V lost 5 bases and J lost 0, with 15 bases in between. The CDR3 runs to 15 residues. From germline, CDR1 is DFQATT and CDR2 SNEGSKA (reference sequence). CDR3 nucleotide sequence: TGCAGTGCTTGGGCCATTGAGGTTAGCACAGATACGCAGTATTTT. Protein product: CSAWAIEVSTDTQYF.

The rearrangement joins TRBV5-1 to TRBJ2-1; D is possibly TRBD1 (6 bases). With 5 bases removed from V and 7 bases from J, the gap between germline ends came to 19 bases. From germline, CDR1 is SGHRS and CDR2 YFSETQ. The CDR3 is made up of 15 amino acids. CDR3 sequence: CASSPDRPTGNEQFF. CDR3 coding DNA: TGCGCCAGCAGTCCCGACAGGCCAACAGGGAATGAGCAGTTCTTC.

This clonotype was counted only a few times. CDR3 amino acids: CASSFRVDPSYEQYF. CDR3 bases: TGTGCCAGCAGTTTCAGAGTCGACCCCTCCTACGAGCAGTACTTC. The chain carries TRBV6-5 and TRBJ2-7; D call uncertain. This CDR3 is 15 amino acids long. Per germline, CDR1 MNHEY and CDR2 SVGAGI. Trimming took 4 bases from V and 0 from J, leaving 13 bases between them.

Ten or more counts support this clonotype. J is TRBJ1-5 and V is TRBV6-6; D is unclear. The CDR3 length is 13 residues. V lost 4 bases and J 5 bases, leaving 9 bases between the germline ends. Germline V lookup: CDR1 MNHNY, CDR2 SVGAGI (reference sequence). The CDR3 sequence is CASSSPTDQPQHF. For the CDR3, the DNA is TGTGCCAGCAGTTCCCCGACCGATCAGCCCCAGCATTTT.

This clonotype was recorded a few times. The rearrangement links TRBV27 to TRBJ1-5; a possible D gene is TRBD1 (6 bases). The CDR3 runs to 14 residues. The ends were cut back, 8 bases at V and 2 bases at J, with 13 bases in the middle. Germline CDR1 MNHEY, CDR2 SMNVEV (reference sequence). The CDR3 loop is CASSPGAGNQPQHF. CDR3 bases: TGTGCCAGCTCCCCAGGGGCCGGCAATCAGCCCCAGCATTTT.

On this clonotype: No conserved phenylalanine or tryptophan is present at the end of the CDR3, so a read error is the likely explanation. The gene calls are TRBV5-1 and TRBJ1-2; TRBD1 matches at 9 bases. There are 15 residues in the CDR3. Per the germline V gene, CDR1 is SGHRS and CDR2 is YFSETQ. Unmatched junction bases numbered 7, after V lost 4 bases and J lost 3 bases. The CDR3 protein is CASSLDRGWDYGYTI. CDR3 DNA: TGCGCCAGCAGCCTGGACAGGGGCTGGGACTATGGCTACACCATC.

The chain is built from TRBV18 and TRBJ1-2; TRBD1 agrees at 12 bases. Germline V CDR1 and CDR2: KGHSH, LQKENI. The CDR3 sequence is 15 residues long. After removal of 3 bases from V and 6 bases from J, the junction contained 5 bases not matched to a gene. CDR3 residues: CASSPRGTGGNGYTF. The CDR3 coding sequence is TGTGCCAGCTCACCTCGAGGGACAGGGGGCAATGGCTACACCTTC.